The present TCR beta chain was sequenced within a study of control samples from healthy donors and cancer patients. Measured with immunoSEQ multiplex PCR; TCRdb has only the in-frame clones, and not every one. The table shows 150,000 to 160,000 clones, with just under 95% occurring only once. Germline V gene data show CDR1 as SGDLS and CDR2 as YYNGEE. This CDR3 region has 13 residues. Between the trimmed V and J ends, which lost 4 bases and 6 bases, there was a span of 13 bases. The sequenced sample consisted of blood. The clonotype was recovered from a man aged 35-49 years in good health. The chain recombines TRBV9 with TRBJ1-2; D not resolved. The CDR3 region is CASSLLGGDGYTF. DNA for the CDR3: TGTGCCAGCAGCCTTCTGGGCGGTGATGGCTACACCTTC.